The 9 T cell receptor beta chains in this list originate from one sample, sequenced in a study of shared clonotypes between healthy human individuals. Produced via immunoSEQ multiplex PCR; TCRdb's table is partial and in-frame only. The table has around 990,000 clones, 60% to 80% seen once; the top ten hold about 0.94%. The sequencing input was memory CD4+ T cells from PBMCs. Subset given: CD45RA-negative fraction. The source is a man between 18 and 35 years old in good health. Some clones in this sample may be carry-over from other donors' samples.

The chain carries TRBV7-2 and TRBJ1-4; 7 positions agree with TRBD1. The CDR3 has 16 residues. Per germline, CDR1 SGHTA and CDR2 FQGNSA. After removal of 0 bases from V and 2 bases from J, the junction contained 3 bases not matched to a gene. The CDR3 spells CASSLAGGTTNEKLFF. As DNA, the CDR3 is TGTGCCAGCAGCTTAGCAGGGGGCACTACTAATGAAAAACTGTTTTTT.

This clone was counted between two and nine times. This chain links TRBV18 with TRBJ1-1; unclear D gene. The CDR3 sequence is 13 residues long. The germline V gene encodes CDR1 KGHSH and CDR2 LQKENI. V was cut by 6 bases and J by 4 bases, with 12 bases left in between. Written as DNA, the CDR3 is TGTGCCAGCTCCCGAAGCGGTCCCACTGAAGCTTTCTTT. This sequence encodes CASSRSGPTEAFF.

The chain links TRBV10-3 to TRBJ2-7; a weak D match, TRBD1 (5 bases). The V and J ends lost 6 bases and 7 bases respectively, with 22 bases between them. This CDR3 is 15 amino acids long. Germline V gives CDR1 ENHRY, CDR2 SYGVKD. The CDR3 coding sequence is TGTGCCATCAGACCTACATTGGCAGGGAAAGATGAGCAGTACTTC. Amino acids: CAIRPTLAGKDEQYF.

Turning to this clone: The sample has other DNA sequences that encode this CDR3 too. The chain is built from TRBV28 and TRBJ1-4, with TRBD1 as a possible D gene (6 bases). Trimming removed 6 bases from V and 4 bases from J, with 6 bases in between. The CDR3 covers 12 residues. Germline V gene sequence: CDR1 MDHEN, CDR2 SYDVKM. The CDR3 protein is CASRQGNEKLFF. DNA of the CDR3: TGTGCCAGCAGACAGGGTAATGAAAAACTGTTTTTT.

The CDR3: CASSSGRAYNEQFF. The CDR3 region has the DNA TGTGCCAGCAGTAGCGGGAGGGCCTACAATGAGCAGTTCTTC. This sequence joins TRBV9 and TRBJ2-1, with 11 bases lining up with TRBD2. V dropped 5 bases and J dropped 2; count of bases not matched to a gene: 0. Per the germline V gene, CDR1 is SGDLS and CDR2 is YYNGEE. The length of the CDR3 is 14 residues.

The chain employs TRBV5-4 and TRBJ2-5; a weak D match, TRBD2 (6 bases). V lost 4 bases and J lost 5, with 21 bases in between. There are 16 residues in the CDR3. The germline V gene encodes CDR1 SGHNT and CDR2 YYREEE (reference sequence). CDR3 bases: TGTGCCAGCAGCCCTCGACTAGGAGGGATGATGGAGACCCAGTACTTC. This translates into CASSPRLGGMMETQYF.

The chain uses TRBV27 and TRBJ2-7, with TRBD1 matching 11 bases. J gave up 4 bases and V 6 bases, and 5 bases lay outside the gene matches. CDR1 and CDR2 (germline): MNHEY, SMNVEV (reference sequence). This CDR3 region has 14 residues. The CDR3: CASSPGTGGYEQYF. The DNA for the CDR3 is TGTGCCAGCAGCCCCGGGACAGGGGGATACGAGCAGTACTTC.

Concerning this clone: A much bigger clone sits one base away, suggesting this may be a read error. This chain uses TRBV7-2 with TRBJ2-7; 8 positions agree with TRBD2. Germline lookup yields CDR1 SGHTA and CDR2 FQGNSA. The V and J ends lost 4 bases and 0 bases, in that order; junction bases with no gene match: 2. The CDR3 is 14 amino acids. Written as DNA, the CDR3 is TGTGCCAGCAGCTCCGGGACTAGCTCCTACGAGCAGTACTTC. Amino acids: CASSSGTSSYEQYF.

On this clone itself: A far larger clone is a single base away, which makes a read error likely. CDR3 bases: TGCGCCAGCAGCCAAGAAGCCGGGACAAGCGGTGAGACCCAGTACTTC. This translates into CASSQEAGTSGETQYF. The J gene is TRBJ2-5, the V gene TRBV4-3; maybe TRBD1 (6 bases). Germline V gene data show CDR1 as LGHNA and CDR2 as YSLEER. The ends were cut back, 0 bases at V and 5 bases at J, with 16 bases in the middle. The CDR3 covers 16 residues.